Shown below are 25 T cell receptor beta chains from a single sample sequenced in a study of human T cells and chemical hapten exposure. Using its own MiXCR run on the RACE reads, TCRdb lists one record per CDR3 protein. The table lists 120,000 or so distinct CDR3 sequences, approximately 13% of them singletons. Time point specified: pre-sensitization, week 0. Treatment meaning: therapeutic diphenylcyclopropenone sensitization with weekly scalp DPC. Specimen: whole blood, collected in connection with sensitization to the hapten diphenylcyclopropenone (DPC). Receptors were obtained from a woman under 30 with alopecia areata. Some clones in this sample may be carry-over from other donors' samples.

This clonotype was counted at least ten times. The genes are TRBV6-5 and TRBJ2-3, with TRBD2 matching over 8 bases. The CDR3 totals 15 residues. The V segment lost 5 bases and the J segment 6 bases; nucleotides outside the gene matches: 10. CDR1 and CDR2 (germline): MNHEY, SVGAGI. CDR3 protein: CASSAFGLAGDTQYF. CDR3 in DNA: TGTGCCAGCAGTGCCTTCGGACTAGCAGGCGATACGCAGTATTTT.

The chain joins TRBV29-1 to TRBJ2-1, with no clear D. V was shortened by 7 bases and J by 3 bases, with 19 bases between the two germline ends. The CDR3 totals 15 residues. In germline, CDR1 is SQVTM, CDR2 ANQGSEA. As DNA, the CDR3 is TGCAGCGACGCCCCCGGTGGGCACCTCTACAATGAGCAGTTCTTC. Its translation: CSDAPGGHLYNEQFF.

This clonotype was counted many times. V is TRBV4-3 and J is TRBJ2-1, with D possibly matching TRBD2 (6 bases). The CDR3 extends over 14 amino acids. With 1 base removed from V and 3 bases from J, the gap between germline ends came to 7 bases. Germline lookup yields CDR1 LGHNA and CDR2 YSLEER. The CDR3 DNA is TGCGCCAGCAGCCAAGCGGGACTCTACAATGAGCAGTTCTTC. Translating it yields CASSQAGLYNEQFF.

This chain uses TRBV7-9 with TRBJ1-4; 7 nucleotides align to TRBD1. Germline CDR1 is SEHNR and CDR2 is FQNEAQ (reference sequence). The CDR3 is made up of 17 amino acids. Trimming cost V 4 bases and J 5 bases; bases outside gene matches: 13. In nucleotides, the CDR3 is TGTGCCAGCAGCTCCCGCCGAGAGGGGGCTTTAAATGAAAAACTGTTTTTT. It specifies CASSSRREGALNEKLFF.

The chain is built from TRBV18 and TRBJ2-3; possibly TRBD1 for D (6 bases). Looked up from germline, CDR1 is KGHSH and CDR2 is LQKENI. V was pared by 6 bases and J by 0 bases, with 7 bases between. This CDR3 has 13 residues. The CDR3 region has the DNA TGTGCCAGCTCGCAGGGGAGCACAGATACGCAGTATTTT. Its protein is CASSQGSTDTQYF.

The table lists this clonotype with a few counts. The chain has TRBV5-1 and TRBJ1-2; D may be TRBD1 (6 bases). The V end lost 4 bases, the J end lost 4 bases, and 17 bases lay between the germline ends. In germline, CDR1 is SGHRS, CDR2 YFSETQ. CDR3 length equals 15 residues. DNA of the CDR3: TGCGCCAGCAGCCGAGAAGCTACAGGGATCTATGGCTACACCTTC. This translates into CASSREATGIYGYTF. Variable domain in full (rest from reference TRBV5-1 and TRBJ1-2): KAGVTQTPRYLIKTRGQQVTLSCSPISGHRSVSWYQQTPGQGLQFLFEYFSETQRNKGNFPGRFSGRQFSNSRSEMNVSTLELGDSALYLCASSREATGIYGYTFGSGTRLTVV.

There are many counts of this clonotype. The gene calls are TRBV7-2 and TRBJ2-5, with 7 bases aligning to TRBD2. Unmatched junction bases numbered 3, after V lost 3 bases and J lost 5 bases. The CDR3 has 13 amino acids. In germline, CDR1 is SGHTA, CDR2 FQGNSA. The CDR3, as DNA: TGTGCCAGCAGCTTCGCGGGGGTGGAGACCCAGTACTTC. Protein: CASSFAGVETQYF.

This clonotype was seen a handful of times. This sequence joins TRBV7-9 and TRBJ1-2, with a tentative D call TRBD1 (6 bases). V was pared by 3 bases and J by 0 bases, with 11 bases between. Per germline, CDR1 SEHNR and CDR2 FQNEAQ (reference sequence). The CDR3 sequence is 15 residues long. DNA of the CDR3: TGTGCCAGCAGCTTTGGGGGCTCAGCTAACTATGGCTACACCTTC. Translation gives CASSFGGSANYGYTF.

This clonotype was counted between two and nine times. The chain links TRBV4-3 to TRBJ1-2; the D is unclear. Germline CDR1 reads LGHNA; CDR2 reads YSLEER. CDR3 size: 15 residues. Between the trimmed V and J ends, which lost 0 bases and 6 bases, there was a span of 14 bases. The CDR3 sequence: CASSQEYVVPDGYTF. In DNA, the CDR3 is TGCGCCAGCAGCCAAGAATACGTAGTCCCGGATGGCTACACCTTC.

The rearrangement joins TRBV27 to TRBJ2-7, with 8 bases identical to TRBD1. The J segment lost 7 bases and the V segment lost 5 bases, leaving 13 bases of the junction unmatched. Germline assignment: CDR1 MNHEY and CDR2 SMNVEV (reference sequence). This CDR3 has 15 amino acids. The CDR3 bases are TGTGCCAGCAGTCCCAGACAGGGGACCCCTTCAGAGCAGTACTTC. Its protein product is CASSPRQGTPSEQYF.

The genes are TRBV12-3 or TRBV12-4 and TRBJ2-3; perhaps D is TRBD1 or TRBD2 (6 bases each). Trimming left V 8 bases short and J 0 bases short, with 21 bases between. CDR3 length: 17 amino acids. The CDR3 DNA is TGTGCCAGCCACTCCCAGATAGGGGGGCATAGCACAGATACGCAGTATTTT. Protein product: CASHSQIGGHSTDTQYF.

Only a few counts were recorded for this clonotype. This rearrangement joins TRBV27 to TRBJ2-7; TRBD1 agrees at 10 bases. In germline, CDR1 is MNHEY, CDR2 SMNVEV (reference sequence). The CDR3 length is 12 residues. V shed 9 bases and J 4 bases; nucleotides not matched to a gene: 3. CDR3 DNA: TGTGCCAGTAGGACAGGGGGGTACGAGCAGTACTTC. This encodes CASRTGGYEQYF.

The sample holds a few counts of this clonotype. J is TRBJ2-7 and V is TRBV27; D possibly uses TRBD1 or TRBD2 (6 bases each). This CDR3 is built from 12 residues. V was cut by 7 bases and J by 3 bases, with 10 bases left in between. The germline V gene encodes CDR1 MNHEY and CDR2 SMNVEV (reference sequence). For the CDR3, the DNA is TGTGCCAGCAAGGGGGGCCACTACGAGCAGTACTTC. Translation: CASKGGHYEQYF.

The V and J genes are TRBV20-1 and TRBJ2-5; tentatively, D is TRBD1 (5 bases). The CDR3 spans 14 residues. Per germline, CDR1 DFQATT and CDR2 SNEGSKA (reference sequence). V was cut by 0 bases and J by 5 bases, with 13 bases left in between. This CDR3 is CSARDSAGPETQYF. CDR3 DNA: TGCAGTGCTAGAGATTCGGCAGGGCCGGAGACCCAGTACTTC.

This clonotype was seen a handful of times. CDR3 nucleotides: TGTGCCAGCAGTTCCTCCCTCGGGACGGCCTACGAGCAGTACTTC. This sequence encodes CASSSSLGTAYEQYF. J is TRBJ2-7 and V is TRBV28; D may correspond to TRBD1 or TRBD2 (5 bases each). This CDR3 is 15 amino acids long. V was cut by 4 bases and J by 2 bases, with 15 bases left in between. The V gene's germline CDR1 is MDHEN and CDR2 SYDVKM.

The rearrangement uses TRBV6-2 or TRBV6-3 and TRBJ1-5, with 7 bases lining up with TRBD1. The length of the CDR3 is 17 residues. Germline assignment: CDR1 MNHEY and CDR2 SVGEGT. Unmatched junction bases numbered 5, after V lost 0 bases and J lost 0 bases. The CDR3, as DNA: TGTGCCAGCAGTTACTCACCCGACAGGGCTAGCAATCAGCCCCAGCATTTT. Translation: CASSYSPDRASNQPQHF.

V and J are TRBV20-1 and TRBJ2-5; D possibly corresponds to TRBD2 (6 bases). CDR1 DFQATT and CDR2 SNEGSKA come from the germline V gene (reference sequence). This CDR3 comprises 13 residues. The V end was cut by 1 base, the J end by 3 bases, with 9 bases between. CDR3 DNA: TGCAGTGCTAGAGTGGCGGGAAAAGAGACCCAGTACTTC. This codes for CSARVAGKETQYF.

This clonotype has more than one count but fewer than ten. This rearrangement joins TRBV28 to TRBJ2-7, with D tentatively TRBD1 or TRBD2 (6 bases each). Germline V gene data show CDR1 as MDHEN and CDR2 as SYDVKM. V gave up 2 bases and J gave up 4 bases, with 15 bases separating them. The length of the CDR3 is 15 residues. CDR3 DNA: TGTGCCAGCAGTTTAGGAGGAGGGGGAAGGTACGAGCAGTACTTC. It specifies CASSLGGGGRYEQYF.

This clonotype was recorded a few times. This chain joins TRBV4-3 and TRBJ2-1; TRBD2 aligns across 14 bases. Trimming at V came to 0 bases and at J to 4 bases, leaving 8 bases not matched to a gene. The germline V gene encodes CDR1 LGHNA and CDR2 YSLEER. CDR3 length equals 19 residues. This CDR3 is CASSQDPPRTSGGYNEQFF. CDR3 nucleotides: TGCGCCAGCAGCCAAGACCCGCCCAGGACTAGCGGGGGGTACAATGAGCAGTTCTTC.

This clonotype has a count of ten or more. The chain carries TRBV19 and TRBJ1-5, with a possible D match to TRBD1 (5 bases). The CDR3 consists of 14 residues. V was shortened by 6 bases and J by 3 bases, with 12 bases between the two germline ends. Germline CDR1 reads LNHDA; CDR2 reads SQIVND (reference sequence). The DNA of the CDR3 is TGTGCCAGTAGCTATCGGGGCTCCAATCAGCCCCAGCATTTT. Its translation: CASSYRGSNQPQHF.

This chain connects TRBV20-1 to TRBJ1-1; D is ambiguous. The germline CDR1 and CDR2 sequences are DFQATT and SNEGSKA (reference sequence). The length of the CDR3 is 12 residues. V lost 5 bases to trimming and J lost 6 bases, with 13 bases between them. The CDR3 here is CSASRLAAEAFF. The CDR3 DNA reads as TGCAGTGCTTCTCGCTTGGCGGCTGAAGCTTTCTTT.

This clonotype was counted at least ten times. This chain connects TRBV6-5 to TRBJ2-5; 9 bases align to TRBD2. The CDR3 has 16 amino acids. The J segment lost 2 bases and the V segment lost 0 bases, leaving 4 bases of the junction unmatched. Looked up from germline, CDR1 is MNHEY and CDR2 is SVGAGI. CDR3 sequence: CASSYSRSGGQETQYF. CDR3 DNA sequence: TGTGCCAGCAGTTACTCTCGGAGCGGGGGGCAAGAGACCCAGTACTTC.

This clonotype was counted many times. V is TRBV29-1 and J is TRBJ1-1; maybe TRBD1 (6 bases). The CDR3 spans 14 residues. Germline loops: CDR1 SQVTM, CDR2 ANQGSEA. Trimming shortened V by 5 bases and J by 4 bases, and 17 bases separated the two germline ends. The CDR3 region has the DNA TGCAGCGTTCAGAGGGGGGGGGATAGCACTGAAGCTTTCTTT. It is translated as CSVQRGGDSTEAFF.

The chain combines TRBV6-8 with TRBJ2-7; TRBD1 matches 8 bases. Germline V gene sequence: CDR1 MNHGY, CDR2 SAAAGT. Trimming removed 2 bases from V and 3 bases from J; junction bases left unmatched: 9. The CDR3 sequence is 16 residues long. The CDR3 DNA reads as TGTGCCAGCAGTTACCCCCAACAGGGGGACAACTACGAGCAGTACTTC. Amino acids: CASSYPQQGDNYEQYF.

This clonotype was found a few times. The chain employs TRBV6-1 and TRBJ2-2, with a tentative D call TRBD2 (6 bases). This CDR3 is built from 13 residues. Trimming stripped 7 bases from V and 7 bases from J, with 13 bases between. CDR1 is MNHNS, CDR2 SASEGT, per germline. The CDR3: CASTLDGGGELFF. CDR3 sequence (DNA): TGTGCCAGCACCTTGGACGGGGGCGGGGAGCTGTTTTTT.